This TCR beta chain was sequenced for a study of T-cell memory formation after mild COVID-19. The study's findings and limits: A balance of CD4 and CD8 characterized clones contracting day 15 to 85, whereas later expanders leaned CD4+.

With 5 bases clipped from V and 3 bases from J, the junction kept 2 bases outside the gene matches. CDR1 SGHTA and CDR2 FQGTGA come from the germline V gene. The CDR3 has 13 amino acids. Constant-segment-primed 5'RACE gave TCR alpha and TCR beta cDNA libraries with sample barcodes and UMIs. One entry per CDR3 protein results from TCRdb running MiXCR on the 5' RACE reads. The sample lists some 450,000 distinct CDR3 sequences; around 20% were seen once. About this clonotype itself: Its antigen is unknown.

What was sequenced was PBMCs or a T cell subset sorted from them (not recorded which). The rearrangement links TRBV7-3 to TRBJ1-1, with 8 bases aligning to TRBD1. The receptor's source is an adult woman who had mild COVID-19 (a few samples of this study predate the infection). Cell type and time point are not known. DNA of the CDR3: TGTGCCAGCAGCGCACAGGGGGACACTGAAGCTTTCTTT. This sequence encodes CASSAQGDTEAFF.